These 4 T cell receptor beta chains were sequenced from one sample in a study of T cell repertoires and HLA-DP antigens. Their antigens remain unidentified. Generated by immunoSEQ multiplex PCR, the TCRdb table keeps only in-frame clones and is missing some. The sample records around 90,000 clones, 86% being singletons. Material: CD4+ T cells from PBMCs. The source is a man between 50 and 59 years old in good health and CMV-seronegative.

This chain uses TRBV7-6 with TRBJ2-7; 8 nucleotides line up with TRBD1. V was pared by 4 bases and J by 6 bases, with 11 bases of the junction left unmatched. The germline gives CDR1 SGHVS, CDR2 FNYEAQ. CDR3 length equals 15 residues. The CDR3 nucleotides read TGTGCCAGCAGCTCAAGACAGGGGAAAACGGGCGAGCAGTACTTC. Its translation is CASSSRQGKTGEQYF. Based on the CDR3 plus reference TRBV7-6 and TRBJ2-7, the full variable domain is GAGVSQSPRYKVTKRGQDVALRCDPISGHVSLYWYRQALGQGPEFLTYFNYEAQQDKSGLPNDRFSAERPEGSISTLTIQRTEQRDSAMYRCASSSRQGKTGEQYFGPGTRLTVT.

In the case of this clone: The same CDR3 arises from other DNA sequences in this sample as well. The chain carries TRBV29-1 and TRBJ2-6; D gene unclear. The CDR3 is made up of 14 amino acids. Trimming pared 0 bases from V and 0 bases from J, leaving 3 bases between. Germline CDR1 is SQVTM and CDR2 is ANQGSEA. This CDR3 reads CSVEDNSGANVLTF. CDR3 coding DNA: TGCAGCGTTGAAGATAACTCTGGGGCCAACGTCCTGACTTTC.

This sequence joins TRBV6-4 and TRBJ1-1; D might be TRBD1 (6 bases). Trimming removed 3 bases from V and 6 bases from J, with 11 bases in between. Germline CDR1 is MRHNA and CDR2 is SNTAGT. This CDR3 comprises 13 residues. CDR3 in amino acids: CASSELQGSEAFF. CDR3 in DNA: TGTGCCAGCAGTGAGCTACAGGGCTCTGAAGCTTTCTTT.

On this clone itself: At one end the junction does not follow the germline gene, possibly because of a read error. The chain carries TRBV5-4 and TRBJ1-1, with a possible D match to TRBD1 (6 bases). CDR3 length: 11 residues. Per the germline V gene, CDR1 is SGHNT and CDR2 is YYREEE (reference sequence). CDR3 loop: CASSLERGLLF. The CDR3 DNA reads TGTGCCAGCAGCTTGGAACGGGGGCTTTTGTTT.